This T cell receptor beta chain was captured in a study of response to subunit inactivated influenza vaccine (dated by TCRdb to 2016 to 2019). Notes on the research overall: Deep quantitative T cell receptor repertoire profiling was used in the study to track responses to a trivalent subunit inactivated influenza vaccine. What the research found in general, with its limitations: According to the authors, only a limited number of new T cells may be recruited by each seasonal influenza vaccination.

Library generation was performed with RT-PCR. The reads were generated on an Illumina HiSeq 2500. TCRdb passed the public sequencing reads through fastp at Q25 and MiXCR, retaining productive beta sequences. Merged by CDR3 protein, the rows form single entries marked with the most common genes and DNA. The sample records 450,000 to 600,000 distinct CDR3 sequences, approximately 15% of which are singletons. Of the sample, 3% to 3.5% falls within the top ten clones. The CDR3 numbers 17 residues from cysteine through phenylalanine. Only the CDR3 part of the read is kept: 51 bases, read in frame from the first base. CDR1 SGHVS and CDR2 FQNEAQ are derived from the germline V gene. V is pared back by 1 base and J by 3 bases, with 16 bases lying between the germline termini. About this clonotype itself: The target of this receptor is not known. No base quality values were provided; no much bigger clone lies one nucleotide off.

The material sequenced was CD4+ T cells sorted from PBMCs, taken roughly 24 months after vaccination. The sequence came from a man aged 50 to 69 who received an inactivated influenza vaccine. Donor details come from another sample of the same person, matched by shared clones. This receptor chain uses TRBV7-8 and TRBJ2-1; the D gene is possibly TRBD1, with 5 bases matching. The base sequence is TGTGCCAGCAGCTTAGGGTTGTCAGGGTGGAACTACAATGAGCAGTTCTTC. Translated, it reads CASSLGLSGWNYNEQFF.